The 28 T cell receptor beta chains listed next were all sequenced from one sample in a study of neurological immune-mediated disorders. TCRdb redid the calling of the 5' RACE reads with MiXCR, one entry per CDR3 protein. The data contain 25,000 to 35,000 distinct CDR3 sequences, approximately 15% of them singletons. Source material: PBMCs. The receptors were gathered from a man between 65 and 85 years old in good health.

As regards this clonotype: This may stem from a read error, because a much larger clone lies one nucleotide away. This chain uses TRBV20-1 with TRBJ2-7, with TRBD2 matching over 7 bases. The CDR3 length is 11 residues. Looked up from germline, CDR1 is DFQATT and CDR2 is SNEGSKA (reference sequence). J lost 11 bases, V lost 4 bases, and 8 bases had no gene match. The chain's CDR3 is CSAIDGGGEYF. The CDR3 DNA reads as TGCAGTGCTATAGATGGGGGAGGGGAGTACTTC.

This clonotype was observed at least ten times. This chain links TRBV9 with TRBJ2-3, with 9 nucleotides matching TRBD2. CDR1 SGDLS and CDR2 YYNGEE come from the germline V gene. This CDR3 comprises 21 residues. J gave up 0 bases and V 0 bases, and 17 bases lay outside the gene matches. The CDR3 DNA reads TGTGCCAGCAGCGTAGACGGCCGGTATAGCGGGGGCCCTCTGAGCACAGATACGCAGTATTTT. Protein product: CASSVDGRYSGGPLSTDTQYF.

This clonotype was counted at least ten times. The chain combines TRBV10-3 with TRBJ1-1; TRBD1 agrees at 10 bases. The CDR3 runs 14 residues. The V and J ends lost 11 bases and 0 bases, in that order; junction bases with no gene match: 6. The germline V gene has CDR1 ENHRY and CDR2 SYGVKD. CDR3 loop: CAARQGAMNTEAFF. DNA for the CDR3: TGTGCCGCCCGACAGGGGGCGATGAACACTGAAGCTTTCTTT.

This clonotype was recorded at least ten times. The gene calls are TRBV3-1 and TRBJ2-1; TRBD2 matches at 7 bases. Germline V lookup: CDR1 LGHDT, CDR2 YNNKEL (reference sequence). The J segment lost 6 bases and the V segment lost 1 base, leaving 3 bases of the junction unmatched. CDR3 size: 14 residues. This chain's CDR3 is CASSQGGGGNEQFF. CDR3 sequence (DNA): TGTGCCAGCAGCCAAGGGGGGGGAGGCAATGAGCAGTTCTTC.

J is TRBJ2-7 and V is TRBV7-2; 9 bases align to TRBD2. The V gene end was trimmed by 1 base and the J gene end by 3 bases; junction bases not matched to a gene: 7. This CDR3 comprises 16 residues. CDR1 and CDR2 (germline): SGHTA, FQGNSA. CDR3: CASSLVAGVGGYEQYF. CDR3 DNA sequence: TGTGCCAGCAGCTTAGTAGCGGGGGTTGGTGGCTACGAGCAGTACTTC.

This clonotype was seen at least ten times. This sequence joins TRBV29-1 and TRBJ1-1; D is undetermined. CDR1 SQVTM and CDR2 ANQGSEA come from the germline V gene. V was clipped by 8 bases and J by 1 base, with 8 bases between them. The CDR3 length is 11 residues. This CDR3 is CSFTENTEAFF. As DNA, the CDR3 is TGCAGCTTCACCGAGAACACTGAAGCTTTCTTT.

This clonotype was seen repeatedly, ten times or more. The chain has TRBV10-3 and TRBJ2-3, with 7 bases lining up with TRBD1. The germline V gene has CDR1 ENHRY and CDR2 SYGVKD. The CDR3 runs to 13 residues. The V segment lost 7 bases and the J segment 0 bases; nucleotides outside the gene matches: 1. This CDR3 is CAITGGSTDTQYF. CDR3 sequence (DNA): TGTGCCATCACAGGGGGTAGCACAGATACGCAGTATTTT.

This clonotype was detected ten times or more. The CDR3 DNA sequence: TGCGCCAGCAGCCCCATAGCGGGGGGTTCCTACAATGAGCAGTTCTTC. Translating gives CASSPIAGGSYNEQFF. The J gene is TRBJ2-1, the V gene TRBV5-1, with 10 nucleotides matching TRBD2. The junction had 5 bases not matched to a gene; V was cut back by 4 bases and J by 1 base. Germline-derived CDR1 and CDR2 are SGHRS and YFSETQ. The CDR3 is made up of 16 amino acids.

This clonotype showed up many times. The chain is built from TRBV5-1 and TRBJ1-2, with TRBD1 matching over 9 bases. CDR3 size: 16 residues. V gave up 5 bases and J gave up 1 base; unmatched junction bases: 9. Germline V CDR1 and CDR2: SGHRS, YFSETQ. The chain's CDR3 is CASSVTGGAHNYGYTF. The CDR3 nucleotides read TGCGCCAGCAGTGTAACAGGGGGCGCCCATAACTATGGCTACACCTTC.

In its sample, this clonotype was seen many times. This chain links TRBV27 with TRBJ2-7, with 10 bases lining up with TRBD2. The CDR3 is 17 amino acids. CDR1 MNHEY and CDR2 SMNVEV come from the germline V gene (reference sequence). Trimming cost V 2 bases and J 0 bases; bases outside gene matches: 7. CDR3 amino acids: CASSLRSASGSSYEQYF. Written as DNA, the CDR3 is TGTGCCAGCAGTTTAAGGTCGGCTAGCGGGAGCTCCTACGAGCAGTACTTC.

V is TRBV7-2 and J is TRBJ2-1; 9 nucleotides line up with TRBD2. The CDR3 loop spans 14 amino acids. Trimming removed 5 bases from V and 10 bases from J; junction bases left unmatched: 9. Germline V gene lookup returns CDR1 SGHTA and CDR2 FQGNSA. CDR3 in amino acids: CASSRVAGELEQFF. The CDR3 DNA follows: TGTGCCAGCAGCCGGGTAGCGGGAGAGTTGGAGCAGTTCTTC.

The chain has TRBV20-1 and TRBJ2-1; a possible D gene is TRBD2 (5 bases). Deletions cut 4 bases from V and 6 bases from J, with 16 bases between. Germline CDR1 is DFQATT and CDR2 is SNEGSKA (reference sequence). The CDR3 is 14 amino acids. For the CDR3, the DNA is TGCAGTGCTATGGGCTTAGCGTGGGGCAATGAGCAGTTCTTC. Amino acid sequence: CSAMGLAWGNEQFF.

This clonotype was found many times. The V gene is TRBV5-1, the J gene TRBJ2-2, with D perhaps matching TRBD1 (6 bases). The CDR3 sequence is 15 residues long. Germline CDR1 and CDR2: SGHRS and YFSETQ. The ends were cut back, 2 bases at V and 2 bases at J, with 10 bases in the middle. CDR3 DNA: TGCGCCAGCAGCTTCTTAGGGACAAACACCGGGGAGCTGTTTTTT. Its translation: CASSFLGTNTGELFF.

This clonotype was found many times. The chain couples TRBV3-1 to TRBJ1-1; D gene uncertain. V was pared by 5 bases and J by 4 bases, with 11 bases between. The CDR3 runs 13 residues. Per the germline V gene, CDR1 is LGHDT and CDR2 is YNNKEL (reference sequence). CDR3 sequence: CASSGLGSTEAFF. In DNA, the CDR3 is TGTGCCAGCAGCGGGCTTGGGAGCACTGAAGCTTTCTTT.

In its sample, this clonotype was seen many times. The chain has TRBV5-6 and TRBJ2-1; D ambiguous. V lost 0 bases and J 4 bases, leaving 5 bases between the germline ends. Germline V gene data show CDR1 as SGHDT and CDR2 as YYEEEE. The CDR3 runs 13 residues. The chain's CDR3 is CASSLDTYNEQFF. CDR3 sequence (DNA): TGTGCCAGCAGCTTGGACACGTACAATGAGCAGTTCTTC.

This clonotype was counted many times. The chain recombines TRBV12-3 or TRBV12-4 with TRBJ1-2, with 8 bases fitting TRBD1. This CDR3 is built from 13 residues. V lost 5 bases and J lost 10; bases outside the gene matches: 9. In DNA form, the CDR3 reads TGTGCCAGCAGTCTCCGGACAGGGTACGACTACACCTTC. Amino acids: CASSLRTGYDYTF.

J is TRBJ1-1 and V is TRBV20-1; D may be TRBD1 (6 bases). This CDR3 is 14 amino acids long. The germline gives CDR1 DFQATT, CDR2 SNEGSKA (reference sequence). Trimming cost V 0 bases and J 12 bases, with 20 bases left between them. The CDR3 DNA reads TGCAGTGCTAGAGAAAGGAGGGGGGGCAGGGCGTCTTTCTTT. Residues: CSARERRGGRASFF.

This clonotype was counted many times. The rearrangement uses TRBV7-2 and TRBJ2-3; 11 bases align to TRBD1. Trimming took 4 bases from V and 14 from J; bases not matched to a gene: 11. The CDR3 spans 14 residues. The V gene's germline CDR1 is SGHTA and CDR2 FQGNSA. The CDR3 DNA sequence: TGTGCCAGCAGCTCCGGGACAGGGGGACTTCAGGCGTATTTT. This codes for CASSSGTGGLQAYF.

This clonotype was picked up many times. The chain links TRBV7-2 to TRBJ1-2; D is unclear. Trimming removed 5 bases from V and 1 base from J, with 11 bases in between. Germline V lookup: CDR1 SGHTA, CDR2 FQGNSA. There are 14 residues in the CDR3. CDR3 nucleotides: TGTGCCAGCAGCCAAACTAGGGTTAACTATGGCTACACCTTC. This translates into CASSQTRVNYGYTF.

This clonotype was counted ten times or more. The chain joins TRBV6-5 to TRBJ1-4; perhaps TRBD1 as D (5 bases). There are 15 residues in the CDR3. Germline V gene sequence: CDR1 MNHEY, CDR2 SVGAGI. Deletions cut 8 bases from V and 3 bases from J, with 16 bases between. CDR3 region: CASGGLQDPNEKLFF. DNA for the CDR3: TGTGCCAGCGGGGGACTTCAGGATCCTAATGAAAAACTGTTTTTT.

This clonotype has ten or more counts. The J gene is TRBJ2-1, the V gene TRBV7-9; 11 bases are a match to TRBD1. The CDR3 covers 15 residues. Germline V gene lookup returns CDR1 SEHNR and CDR2 FQNEAQ (reference sequence). V lost 3 bases, J lost 4 bases, and 2 bases stayed unmatched. This CDR3 is CASSFGQGAYNEQFF. The CDR3 DNA reads TGTGCCAGCAGCTTTGGACAGGGGGCGTACAATGAGCAGTTCTTC.

This rearrangement joins TRBV6-5 to TRBJ2-7, with D possibly being TRBD2 (6 bases). V shed 7 bases and J shed 3 bases, with 19 bases lying between them. The CDR3 is 15 residues long. Looked up from germline, CDR1 is MNHEY and CDR2 is SVGAGI. CDR3 bases: TGTGCCAGCACCGGGAGCGAGACACACGGCTACGAGCAGTACTTC. Translation: CASTGSETHGYEQYF.

Ten or more counts support this clonotype. The rearrangement joins TRBV20-1 to TRBJ2-1, with TRBD1 as a possible D gene (6 bases). This CDR3 has 16 amino acids. V lost 0 bases to trimming and J lost 2 bases, with 14 bases between them. The germline V gene encodes CDR1 DFQATT and CDR2 SNEGSKA (reference sequence). The CDR3 spells CSARDFGQGTYNEQFF. The CDR3 coding sequence is TGCAGTGCTAGAGATTTCGGGCAGGGGACCTACAATGAGCAGTTCTTC.

This clonotype showed up many times. The chain links TRBV5-1 to TRBJ1-4; the D is unclear. Germline CDR1 SGHRS, CDR2 YFSETQ. CDR3 size: 15 residues. Trimming shortened V by 0 bases and J by 0 bases, and 6 bases separated the two germline ends. CDR3 residues: CASSLDGATNEKLFF. CDR3 in DNA: TGCGCCAGCAGCTTGGACGGTGCAACTAATGAAAAACTGTTTTTT.

This clonotype was picked up one time. The chain is built from TRBV5-1 and TRBJ2-1; D possibly corresponds to TRBD2 (5 bases). V lost 4 bases and J lost 13, with 24 bases in between. This CDR3 comprises 15 residues. The germline V gene encodes CDR1 SGHRS and CDR2 YFSETQ. The CDR3, as DNA: TGCGCCAGCAGCCCTGAAGGCGGGCCATACAGTGATCAGTTCTTC. Protein: CASSPEGGPYSDQFF.

This clonotype was picked up many times. V usage is TRBV7-2 and J usage is TRBJ1-2, with D hard to call. Germline V gene data show CDR1 as SGHTA and CDR2 as FQGNSA. The CDR3 totals 13 residues. The V end lost 4 bases, the J end lost 5 bases, and 11 bases lay between the germline ends. CDR3 in DNA: TGTGCCAGCAGCTCGGGAAGAAGATATGGCTACACCTTC. This sequence encodes CASSSGRRYGYTF.

This clonotype was observed at least ten times. The V call is TRBV3-1, the J call TRBJ2-5, with 7 nucleotides matching TRBD2. The junction had 10 bases not matched to a gene; V was cut back by 8 bases and J by 4 bases. Germline V gene lookup returns CDR1 LGHDT and CDR2 YNNKEL (reference sequence). CDR3 length equals 14 residues. The CDR3 sequence: CASGTTRAGETQYF. CDR3 DNA sequence: TGTGCCAGCGGGACTACCCGGGCGGGAGAGACCCAGTACTTC.

The chain employs TRBV28 and TRBJ2-7; 9 bases are shared with TRBD1. Germline V gene data show CDR1 as MDHEN and CDR2 as SYDVKM. The V segment lost 7 bases and the J segment 4 bases; nucleotides outside the gene matches: 8. The CDR3 runs 14 residues. CDR3 protein: CASTSNRGRYEQYF. CDR3 DNA: TGTGCCAGCACCTCCAACAGGGGGCGATACGAGCAGTACTTC.